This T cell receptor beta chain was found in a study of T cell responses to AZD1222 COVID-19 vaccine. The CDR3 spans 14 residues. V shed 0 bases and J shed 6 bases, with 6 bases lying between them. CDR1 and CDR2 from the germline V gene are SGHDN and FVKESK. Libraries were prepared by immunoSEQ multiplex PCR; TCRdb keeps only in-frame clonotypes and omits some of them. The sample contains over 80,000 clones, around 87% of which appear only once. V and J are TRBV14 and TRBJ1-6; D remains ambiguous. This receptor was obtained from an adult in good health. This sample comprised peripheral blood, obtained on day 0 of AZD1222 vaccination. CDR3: CASSQDLRNSPLHF. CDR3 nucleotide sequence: TGTGCCAGCAGCCAAGATCTTCGTAATTCACCCCTCCACTTT.